These 22 T cell receptor beta chains share one sample of origin, sequenced in a study of beta chain features in type 1 diabetes. The investigators reverse transcribed all of the isolated RNA, so they sequenced expressed TCRB transcripts. Produced via immunoSEQ multiplex PCR; TCRdb's table is partial and in-frame only. The table records about 230,000 clones, 9% to 10% of them present only once. What was sequenced was naive CD4+ T cells from blood. Receptors originate from a woman in her late teens or twenties in good health.

V usage is TRBV11-3 and J usage is TRBJ2-5, with 15 bases that match TRBD2. The V gene's germline CDR1 is SGHNT and CDR2 YENEEA. This CDR3 is built from 16 residues. J was trimmed by 3 bases and V by 7 bases; bases with no gene match: 6. CDR3 sequence (DNA): TGTGCCAGCACCCGGACTAGCGGGAGGGCCGAAGAGACCCAGTACTTC. Encoded protein: CASTRTSGRAEETQYF. The full variable domain, in which reference TRBV11-3 and TRBJ2-5 provide the parts outside the CDR3, is EAGVVQSPRYKIIEKKQPVAFWCNPISGHNTLYWYLQNLGQGPELLIRYENEEAVDDSQLPKDRFSAERLKGVDSTLKIQPAELGDSAVYLCASTRTSGRAEETQYFGPGTRLLVL.

The chain joins TRBV19 to TRBJ2-5; D possibly corresponds to TRBD2 (5 bases). The germline V gene has CDR1 LNHDA and CDR2 SQIVND (reference sequence). The CDR3 is 14 residues long. The V end lost 6 bases, the J end lost 2 bases, and 13 bases lay between the germline ends. The CDR3 loop reads CASRMRATQETQYF. The CDR3 DNA sequence: TGTGCCAGTAGAATGAGGGCGACTCAAGAGACCCAGTACTTC.

V and J are TRBV29-1 and TRBJ2-5; D may be TRBD2 (6 bases). Trimming cost V 5 bases and J 2 bases, with 24 bases left between them. The CDR3 has 17 residues. CDR1 is SQVTM and CDR2 is ANQGSEA in the germline V gene. The CDR3 bases are TGCAGCGTTTGTTGGGGGACTGTACACAGCGCGCAAGAGACCCAGTACTTC. Amino acid sequence: CSVCWGTVHSAQETQYF.

This clone showed up just a few times. The chain combines TRBV19 with TRBJ2-1, with 9 bases that match TRBD2. With V trimmed by 4 bases and J by 4 bases, 2 bases remained unmatched. The CDR3 consists of 14 residues. From germline, CDR1 is LNHDA and CDR2 SQIVND (reference sequence). CDR3 loop: CASSRGLAYNEQFF. In DNA form, the CDR3 reads TGTGCCAGTAGTAGAGGACTAGCGTACAATGAGCAGTTCTTC.

The CDR3 DNA is TGTGCCAGCAGCTTGAACCCCCCGGATGGCTACACCTTC. It translates to CASSLNPPDGYTF. The chain carries TRBV5-6 and TRBJ1-2; no reliable D call. The CDR3 contains 13 residues. With 1 base removed from V and 6 bases from J, the gap between germline ends came to 10 bases. Germline V gene data show CDR1 as SGHDT and CDR2 as YYEEEE.

This clone showed up just a few times. This sequence joins TRBV11-2 and TRBJ2-5, with 7 bases that match TRBD1. CDR3 length: 15 residues. Per germline, CDR1 SGHAT and CDR2 FQNNGV. V lost 5 bases, J lost 2 bases, and 8 bases stayed unmatched. This chain's CDR3 is CASSAFRDSQETQYF. The CDR3 DNA reads as TGTGCCAGCAGCGCATTCCGGGACAGTCAAGAGACCCAGTACTTC.

A few counts support this clone. The gene calls are TRBV18 and TRBJ1-2; 10 bases line up with TRBD1. There are 16 residues in the CDR3. Germline V gives CDR1 KGHSH, CDR2 LQKENI. V lost 2 bases to trimming and J lost 6 bases; unmatched junction nucleotides: 9. The CDR3 sequence: CASSPGQGVTTNGYTF. CDR3 DNA: TGTGCCAGCTCACCAGGACAGGGGGTGACTACCAATGGCTACACCTTC.

CDR3 loop: CASSSDARQGDTGELFF. The CDR3 DNA sequence: TGCGCCAGCAGTTCTGATGCGAGACAGGGAGACACCGGGGAGCTGTTTTTT. The chain employs TRBV5-1 and TRBJ2-2; 7 positions match TRBD1. Germline CDR1 is SGHRS and CDR2 is YFSETQ. Germline trimming cut 5 bases from V and 3 bases from J; bases unmatched to any gene: 13. CDR3 size: 17 residues.

This clone was seen a handful of times. The rearrangement links TRBV13 to TRBJ2-7; 10 nucleotides agree with TRBD2. CDR1 and CDR2 from the germline V gene are PRHDT and FYEKMQ (reference sequence). The CDR3 runs 16 residues. V lost 4 bases to trimming and J lost 6 bases; unmatched junction nucleotides: 12. The CDR3 DNA sequence: TGTGCCAGCAGCTCCAGAGGGAGCGGGAGGGCCGGCGAGCAGTACTTC. This sequence encodes CASSSRGSGRAGEQYF.

This clone has only a few counts. The chain couples TRBV9 to TRBJ2-6; D unresolved. V shed 2 bases and J shed 0 bases, with 6 bases lying between them. Germline V gene lookup returns CDR1 SGDLS and CDR2 YYNGEE. This CDR3 comprises 15 residues. CDR3 amino acids: CASSVSPSGANVLTF. The CDR3 nucleotides are TGTGCCAGCAGCGTCTCCCCCTCTGGGGCCAACGTCCTGACTTTC. Full variable domain (outside the CDR3, taken from reference TRBV9 and TRBJ2-6): DSGVTQTPKHLITATGQRVTLRCSPRSGDLSVYWYQQSLDQGLQFLIQYYNGEERAKGNILERFSAQQFPDLHSELNLSSLELGDSALYFCASSVSPSGANVLTFGAGSRLTVL.

A few counts support this clone. The chain has TRBV6-5 and TRBJ2-2, with D maybe TRBD1 (5 bases). This CDR3 is built from 14 residues. Germline V gives CDR1 MNHEY, CDR2 SVGAGI. V was pared by 1 base and J by 7 bases, with 10 bases between. The CDR3 nucleotides are TGTGCCAGCAGTTACTTACCAAGGGGCGGGGAGCTGTTTTTT. Translated: CASSYLPRGGELFF.

This clone was observed a handful of times. The rearrangement links TRBV11-2 to TRBJ2-3; D is perhaps TRBD2 (5 bases). Germline V lookup: CDR1 SGHAT, CDR2 FQNNGV. The CDR3 runs 15 residues. Trimming left V 0 bases short and J 2 bases short, with 9 bases between. This CDR3 reads CASSLELGVTDTQYF. CDR3 DNA: TGTGCCAGCAGCTTAGAACTAGGAGTCACAGATACGCAGTATTTT.

This clone came up a few times. The chain uses TRBV19 and TRBJ2-7; 7 nucleotides agree with TRBD2. CDR3 length: 14 residues. In germline, CDR1 is LNHDA, CDR2 SQIVND (reference sequence). Trimming removed 5 bases from V and 1 base from J; junction bases left unmatched: 5. The CDR3 bases are TGTGCCAGTAGTTTCCGCGGGGGTTCCTACGAGCAGTACTTC. It codes for CASSFRGGSYEQYF.

This clone was counted between two and nine times. The chain employs TRBV5-4 and TRBJ2-7; 7 positions match TRBD2. This CDR3 is 14 amino acids long. Germline V gene sequence: CDR1 SGHNT, CDR2 YYREEE (reference sequence). V dropped 4 bases and J dropped 7; count of bases not matched to a gene: 11. CDR3 sequence (DNA): TGTGCCAGCAGCCCCGGGAGCGGGATCTTGGAGCAGTACTTC. Translated, it gives CASSPGSGILEQYF.

This clone showed up just a few times. The V call is TRBV30, the J call TRBJ2-1, with 7 bases aligning to TRBD2. CDR3 length: 15 amino acids. In germline, CDR1 is GTSNPN, CDR2 SVGIG (reference sequence). V shed 0 bases and J 2 bases; nucleotides not matched to a gene: 4. The CDR3 protein is CAWSVSSGPYNEQFF. CDR3 nucleotides: TGTGCCTGGAGTGTATCTAGCGGCCCCTACAATGAGCAGTTCTTC.

V gene TRBV7-6 combines with J gene TRBJ1-2, with D maybe TRBD1 (6 bases). V was clipped by 5 bases and J by 4 bases, with 20 bases between them. Looked up from germline, CDR1 is SGHVS and CDR2 is FNYEAQ. The CDR3 consists of 16 residues. CDR3 sequence: CASSPGVARGTYGYTF. In DNA form, the CDR3 reads TGTGCCAGCAGCCCAGGGGTTGCAAGGGGTACCTATGGCTACACCTTC.

V usage is TRBV5-4 and J usage is TRBJ2-3, with a tentative D call TRBD2 (6 bases). Trimming cost V 5 bases and J 6 bases, with 22 bases left between them. The V gene's germline CDR1 is SGHNT and CDR2 YYREEE (reference sequence). The CDR3 runs to 16 residues. CDR3 protein: CASSWGRTTTGDTQYF. DNA for the CDR3: TGTGCCAGCAGTTGGGGGAGGACCACCACGGGGGATACGCAGTATTTT.

This clone came up a few times. The V call is TRBV18, the J call TRBJ1-3; TRBD1 is a possible D gene (5 bases). Trimming removed 8 bases from V and 4 bases from J, with 18 bases in between. Germline V gives CDR1 KGHSH, CDR2 LQKENI. This CDR3 region has 15 residues. CDR3 sequence reads: CASRSSGQGGNTIYF. In DNA, the CDR3 is TGTGCCAGCCGATCAAGTGGGCAGGGCGGAAACACCATATATTTT.

This clone was counted a few times. The chain carries TRBV19 and TRBJ2-2, with D perhaps TRBD2 (6 bases). V was shortened by 0 bases and J by 6 bases, with 17 bases between the two germline ends. The V gene's germline CDR1 is LNHDA and CDR2 SQIVND (reference sequence). CDR3 length: 17 residues. CDR3 coding DNA: TGTGCCAGTAGTATAGAAAGGACGGGGAGGCCGCCCGGGGAGCTGTTTTTT. Translating gives CASSIERTGRPPGELFF.

The CDR3 spells CASSVGTTETQYF. The CDR3 DNA is TGTGCCAGCAGCGTCGGGACAACGGAGACCCAGTACTTC. The chain couples TRBV9 to TRBJ2-5, with D perhaps TRBD1 (6 bases). Germline CDR1 and CDR2: SGDLS and YYNGEE. The germline V and J ends were trimmed by 2 bases and 5 bases, with 10 bases remaining between them. The CDR3 is 13 residues long.

The chain uses TRBV5-1 and TRBJ2-3; 7 bases are a match to TRBD1. The CDR3 runs 16 residues. Germline V gene sequence: CDR1 SGHRS, CDR2 YFSETQ. Losses at the gene ends were 7 bases for V and 2 bases for J; bases not matched to a gene: 13. This CDR3 is CASAREGGANTDTQYF. The CDR3 region has the DNA TGCGCCAGCGCCCGGGAAGGGGGCGCAAACACAGATACGCAGTATTTT.

This clone has a handful of counts. J is TRBJ1-1 and V is TRBV9, with 8 bases identical to TRBD1. Germline-derived CDR1 and CDR2 are SGDLS and YYNGEE. The CDR3 is 16 residues long. J lost 4 bases, V lost 0 bases, and 8 bases had no gene match. The chain's CDR3 is CASSVEGRGRVTEAFF. In DNA form, the CDR3 reads TGTGCCAGCAGCGTAGAGGGCAGGGGGCGGGTCACTGAAGCTTTCTTT. The full variable domain, rest sourced from reference TRBV9 and TRBJ1-1, is DSGVTQTPKHLITATGQRVTLRCSPRSGDLSVYWYQQSLDQGLQFLIQYYNGEERAKGNILERFSAQQFPDLHSELNLSSLELGDSALYFCASSVEGRGRVTEAFFGQGTRLTVV.